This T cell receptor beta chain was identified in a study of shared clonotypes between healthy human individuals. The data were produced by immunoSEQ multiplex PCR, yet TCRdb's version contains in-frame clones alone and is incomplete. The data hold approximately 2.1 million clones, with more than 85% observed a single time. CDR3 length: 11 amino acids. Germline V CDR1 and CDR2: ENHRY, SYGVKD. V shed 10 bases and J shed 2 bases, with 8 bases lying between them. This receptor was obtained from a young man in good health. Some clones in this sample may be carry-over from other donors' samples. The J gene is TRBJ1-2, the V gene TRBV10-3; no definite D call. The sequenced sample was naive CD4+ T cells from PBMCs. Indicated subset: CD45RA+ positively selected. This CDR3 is CATGRNYGYTF. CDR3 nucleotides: TGTGCCACCGGTAGAAACTATGGCTACACCTTC.